This T cell receptor beta chain was sequenced for a study of shared clonotypes between healthy human individuals. Study summary: Per donor, three plates held CD4 naive cells, three held CD4 memory, two held CD8 naive and one held CD8 memory.

Germline CDR1 reads SGHRS; CDR2 reads YFSETQ. CDR3 size: 15 residues. The V gene lost 1 base and the J gene lost 2 bases, with 13 bases spanning the gap. Of note for this clone: In the same sample, other DNA sequences code for this CDR3.

Replicate PCRs run on sorted subsets employed roughly 180 ng DNA, roughly 30,000 T cell genomes. This table comes from immunoSEQ multiplex PCR, and its TCRdb copy is limited to in-frame clones, with some not included. The table has a few million clones, around nine tenths seen once. This TCR was recovered from a man younger than 35 in good health. Source material: naive CD4+ T cells sorted from blood. The subset was: CD45RA+ positively selected. V is TRBV5-1 and J is TRBJ2-7; D possibly corresponds to TRBD2 (6 bases). The CDR3 bases are TGCGCCAGCAGCTTGTCCGGGACGGGGGCCTACGAGCAGTACTTC. It is translated as CASSLSGTGAYEQYF.